This T cell receptor (beta chain) was identified in a study of blood T cell repertoires in COVID-19. Study overall: Acute and convalescent COVID-19 samples came from the United States, Italy and Spain. Sample material is recorded as cDNA or gDNA derived from T cells, B-cell-depleted T cells, or PBMCs.

The cohort comprised adults aged about 18 to 100 years residing in about 25 US areas. In the original workflow: Nucleated cell counts were estimated from reference gene primer amplification. Repertoires were generated with immunoSEQ multiplex PCR, while TCRdb's copy carries only in-frame clones and drops some. V and J calls and clone size are copied from that table; D and trimming were computed from the DNA. The table records approximately 260,000 clones, 80% to 90% of them present only once. The V end was cut by 6 bases, the J end by 5 bases, with 11 bases between. The CDR3 is 12 amino acids. Looked up from germline, CDR1 is SGHKS and CDR2 is YYEKEE (reference sequence).

V usage is TRBV5-5 and J usage is TRBJ1-1, with D uncertain. The sequencing input was PBMCs or T cells enriched from blood (not recorded which). The receptor was derived from a man aged 25-45 years with acute COVID-19. CDR3 in DNA: TGTGCCAGCACCCCGGGAACTACTGAAGCTTTCTTT. Its protein product is CASTPGTTEAFF.